These T cell receptor beta chains were read from a single sample in a study of T cell changes during pregnancy in multiple sclerosis. Measured with immunoSEQ multiplex PCR; TCRdb has only the in-frame clones, and not every one. The sample records 79,000 or so clones, 75% to 90% being singletons. The input for sequencing was peripheral blood, taken before pregnancy. The receptors shown here come from a female donor with multiple sclerosis, enrolled in a pregnancy study. Both conserved end residues are part of each CDR3. D genes are given only for firm matches. Clone size, where shown, is once, few, many, or a class for clones that have expanded.

>15|NA|TRBD1|TRBV25-1|TRBJ2-5
CASSELGTEQETQYF
TGTGCCAGCAGTGAATTAGGGACAGAACAAGAGACCCAGTACTTC
>13|NA|NA|TRBV5-6|TRBJ2-1
CASSLSPAGGQFF
TGTGCCAGCAGCTTATCCCCGGCGGGTGGGCAGTTCTTC
>15|NA|TRBD1|TRBV7-3|TRBJ2-7
CASSWSGTGDYEQYF
TGTGCCAGCAGCTGGTCCGGGACAGGGGACTACGAGCAGTACTTC
>13|NA|TRBD1|TRBV30|TRBJ1-4
CARSRGQDEKLFF
TGTGCCCGCTCCAGGGGGCAGGATGAAAAACTGTTTTTT
>13|NA|TRBD1|TRBV28|TRBJ1-6
CASQTGGGSPLHF
TGTGCCAGCCAGACAGGGGGCGGGTCACCCCTCCACTTT
>14|NA|NA|TRBV9|TRBJ1-2
CASSVGAQGYGYTF
TGTGCCAGCAGCGTAGGCGCCCAGGGATATGGCTACACCTTC
>15|NA|TRBD2|TRBV7-9|TRBJ2-5
CASSLVLAGQETQYF
TGTGCCAGCAGCTTAGTGTTAGCGGGCCAAGAGACCCAGTACTTC
>13|NA|NA|TRBV30|TRBJ2-3
CAWSDGVLDTQYF
TGTGCCTGGAGTGACGGGGTCTTAGATACGCAGTATTTT
>14|NA|TRBD1|TRBV29-1|TRBJ1-1
CSVEPQGVETEAFF
TGCAGCGTTGAGCCACAGGGGGTGGAGACTGAAGCTTTCTTT
>16|NA|NA|TRBV7-2|TRBJ2-5
CASTFPLGGFGETQYF
TGTGCCAGCACTTTTCCTCTCGGCGGGTTTGGGGAGACCCAGTACTTC
>14|NA|NA|TRBV5-1|TRBJ2-3
CASSLAAGEDTQYF
TGCGCCAGCAGCTTGGCGGCAGGGGAGGATACGCAGTATTTT
>14|NA|TRBD1|TRBV7-9|TRBJ2-7
CASKGTGGSSEQYF
TGTGCCAGCAAAGGGACAGGGGGCTCTAGCGAGCAGTACTTC
>16|NA|TRBD1|TRBV9|TRBJ1-1
CASSPIPGTGGTEAFF
TGTGCCAGCAGCCCCATCCCCGGGACAGGGGGCACTGAAGCTTTCTTT
>16|NA|TRBD1|TRBV6-5|TRBJ2-3
CASSSGTGAGEDTQYF
TGTGCCAGCAGTTCCGGGACAGGGGCGGGGGAGGATACGCAGTATTTT
>15|NA|TRBD2|TRBV4-1|TRBJ2-5
CASSPGLAGQETQYF
TGCGCCAGCAGCCCGGGACTAGCGGGACAAGAGACCCAGTACTTC
>14|NA|NA|TRBV6-1|TRBJ1-1
CASIGIPENTEAFF
TGTGCCAGCATCGGGATCCCAGAGAACACTGAAGCTTTCTTT
>14|NA|NA|TRBV30|TRBJ1-1
CAWMVAGENTEAFF
TGTGCCTGGATGGTGGCAGGGGAAAACACTGAAGCTTTCTTT
>15|NA|NA|TRBV25-1|TRBJ2-2
CASSDAGEGTGELFF
TGTGCCAGCAGTGACGCAGGGGAGGGGACCGGGGAGCTGTTTTTT
>13|NA|TRBD1|TRBV7-2|TRBJ1-1
CASSAGQGTEAFF
TGTGCCAGCAGTGCAGGACAGGGAACTGAAGCTTTCTTT
>17|NA|NA|TRBV5-1|TRBJ2-1
CASSPGPMFSSYNEQFF
TGCGCCAGCAGCCCTGGTCCGATGTTTAGCTCCTACAATGAGCAGTTCTTC
>14|NA|TRBD1|TRBV9|TRBJ1-1
CASSSGQGGTEAFF
TGTGCCAGCAGCTCAGGACAGGGAGGCACTGAAGCTTTCTTT
>14|NA|NA|TRBV5-6|TRBJ1-4
CASSHGSTNEKLFF
TGTGCCAGCAGCCACGGGTCAACTAATGAAAAACTGTTTTTT
>16|NA|TRBD2|TRBV4-3|TRBJ2-1
CASSQDPLAGYNEQFF
TGCGCCAGCAGCCAAGATCCCCTAGCGGGCTACAATGAGCAGTTCTTC
>14|once|NA|TRBV6-1|TRBJ1-1
CASSRQEVYTEAFF
TGTGCCAGCAGTCGACAGGAGGTATACACTGAAGCTTTCTTT
>14|NA|NA|TRBV11-2|TRBJ2-7
CASSLVQFSYEQYF
TGTGCCAGCAGCTTAGTCCAGTTCTCCTACGAGCAGTACTTC
>12|NA|NA|TRBV19|TRBJ1-5
CASSPQNQPQHF
TGTGCCAGTAGTCCACAAAATCAGCCCCAGCATTTT
>15|NA|NA|TRBV11-2|TRBJ1-1
CASSLDAGPNTEAFF
TGTGCCAGCAGCTTAGATGCAGGGCCAAACACTGAAGCTTTCTTT
>15|once|TRBD2|TRBV27|TRBJ2-7
CASSFRGDLGDEQYF
TGTGCCAGCAGTTTTCGGGGGGATCTCGGCGACGAGCAGTACTTC
>15|NA|NA|TRBV5-1|TRBJ2-2
CASSLAGSLSGELFF
TGCGCCAGCAGCTTGGCCGGTTCTCTCTCCGGGGAGCTGTTTTTT
>14|NA|TRBD1|TRBV6-1|TRBJ2-7
CASSLRDRVVEQYF
TGTGCCAGCTCGCTCCGGGACAGGGTGGTAGAGCAGTACTTC
>13|few|NA|TRBV19|TRBJ1-2
CASSFTGPDGYTF
TGTGCCAGTAGTTTCACAGGACCTGATGGCTACACCTTC
>14|NA|NA|TRBV6-1|TRBJ1-1
CASSERGGGTEAFF
TGTGCCAGCAGTGAACGGGGGGGCGGCACTGAAGCTTTCTTT
>12|NA|NA|TRBV6-5|TRBJ1-2
CASSDYRESIAF
TGTGCCAGCAGTGACTACAGGGAGTCTATTGCCTTC